This record covers a single T cell receptor (beta chain). Original handling: Reference gene primers were amplified, and this amplification served to estimate nucleated cell counts. Sequencing used immunoSEQ multiplex PCR; TCRdb keeps in-frame clones, though not all of them. D and trimming come from the DNA, and the V and J calls and clone size come from that table. The sample holds roughly 100,000 clones, about 80% seen once. The data originate from a study of blood T cell repertoires in COVID-19. Study summary: Sources were T cells, B-cell-depleted T cells, or PBMCs; the material itself was cDNA or gDNA.

This CDR3 is 16 amino acids long. Trimming at V came to 8 bases and at J to 2 bases, leaving 11 bases not matched to a gene. Germline lookup yields CDR1 MDHEN and CDR2 SYDVKM. The rearrangement joins TRBV28 to TRBJ1-4, with 7 bases fitting TRBD1. The sequenced sample consisted of peripheral blood. The clonotype comes from a woman over 75 with active or convalescent COVID-19. This CDR3 reads CASRRTGESTNEKLFF. DNA for the CDR3: TGTGCCAGCCGACGTACAGGGGAGAGTACTAATGAAAAACTGTTTTTT.